This T cell receptor beta chain was documented in a study of monozygotic twins with inflammatory bowel disease. The unique tags termed UMIs, each holding a 6-nucleotide sample barcode, were added by means of template switching. TCRdb re-called the 5' RACE reads and gives one entry per CDR3 protein, without DNA. The specimen's table records about 380,000 distinct CDR3 sequences. The CDR3 extends over 16 amino acids. CDR1 and CDR2 (germline): ENHRY, SYGVKD. Overall study findings and caveats: By inverse Simpson index, TCRbeta diversity was lower in IBD patients than in healthy co-twins.

As concerns this clonotype: Its antigen is still unknown.

The V and J genes are TRBV10-3 and TRBJ2-7; the D call of TRBD1 rests on TCRdb alone, since no DNA is present to check it. The receptor's source is a human donor with ulcerative colitis or Crohn's disease, or a healthy co-twin of an affected twin (not recorded which). The sequenced material came from blood. The CDR3 reads CAISESKLGDSYEQYF.